The rows below give T cell receptor beta chains drawn from one sample of a study of CD8 T cells in Susac syndrome. TCRdb re-called the immunoSEQ multiplex PCR reads through MiXCR, storing one row per CDR3 protein. Here the sample spans 200,000 or so distinct CDR3 sequences, 92% being singletons. Input material: CD8+ T cells from PBMCs. The receptor source for this set is a human donor with multiple sclerosis. The conserved cysteine and the conserved F or W are not part of the CDR3 here.

J gene	V gene	CDR3 protein
TRBJ1-1	TRBV5-8	ASNTGAANTEAF
TRBJ2-7	TRBV9	ASSSSPDYEQY
TRBJ2-1	TRBV5-1	ASSFRDPGGNEQF
TRBJ2-5	TRBV29-1	SVSAGARETQY
TRBJ2-1	TRBV11-1	ASSQTGFGTSGRPYNEQF
TRBJ2-1	TRBV12-3/TRBV12-4	ASTPPGTEQF
TRBJ2-5	TRBV29-1	SVTGELRQKTQY
TRBJ2-2	TRBV7-2	ASSLWSGGRGGELF
TRBJ2-5	TRBV15	ATSRDASKETQY
TRBJ1-1	TRBV4-2	ASSHTTGRRSEAF
TRBJ2-1	TRBV27	ASSFVGTEQF
TRBJ2-1	TRBV5-6	ASSSTASVDNEQF
TRBJ2-3	TRBV7-8	ASEGVTRPDTQY
TRBJ2-3	TRBV4-1	ASSRAGSSDTQY
TRBJ2-1	TRBV7-9	ASSRDYEQF
TRBJ1-4	TRBV6-5	ASRLGEKLF
TRBJ1-4	TRBV2	ASTPLDRTEKLF
TRBJ2-7	TRBV9	ASSTGTGKYEQY